This TCR beta chain was sequenced during a study of T cells in Graves' hyperthyroidism and ophthalmopathy. The TCR beta CDR3 regions underwent amplification using RNA transcripts as the source. First-round RT-PCR with HTBI primers amplified the TCR CDR3 region. TCRdb re-derived calls from the multiplex PCR reads in MiXCR, one entry per CDR3 protein. The table includes some 600,000 distinct CDR3 sequences, under 60% detected once. The CDR3 sequence is 18 residues long. The germline V gene encodes CDR1 WNHNN and CDR2 SYGVQD (reference sequence). About this clonotype: The junction differs from germline at one of its ends, possibly a read error.

The chain is built from TRBV10-1 and TRBJ2-5; the match to TRBD2 covers 8 bases. The receptor was isolated from a woman younger than 30 with Graves' hyperthyroidism. Sequencing was performed on peripheral blood or thyroid tissue (not recorded which). This CDR3 is CASSDLPGNSGGDETQYF. For the CDR3, the DNA is TGTGCCAGCAGTGATCTCCCTGGGAACAGCGGGGGCGACGAGACCCAGTACTTC.